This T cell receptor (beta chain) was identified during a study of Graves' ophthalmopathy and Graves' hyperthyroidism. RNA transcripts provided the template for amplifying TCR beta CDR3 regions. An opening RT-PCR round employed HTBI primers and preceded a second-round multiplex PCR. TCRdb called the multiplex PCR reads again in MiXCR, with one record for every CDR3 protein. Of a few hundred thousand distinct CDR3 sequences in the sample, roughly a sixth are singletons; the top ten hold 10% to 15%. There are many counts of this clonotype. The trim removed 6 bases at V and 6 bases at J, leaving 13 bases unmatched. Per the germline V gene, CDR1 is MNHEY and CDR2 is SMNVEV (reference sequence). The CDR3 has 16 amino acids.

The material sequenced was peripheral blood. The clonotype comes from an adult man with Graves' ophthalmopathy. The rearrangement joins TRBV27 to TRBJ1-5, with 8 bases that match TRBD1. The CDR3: CASSKTADRARQPQHF. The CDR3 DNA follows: TGTGCCAGCAGCAAAACCGCGGACAGGGCCCGTCAGCCCCAGCATTTT.